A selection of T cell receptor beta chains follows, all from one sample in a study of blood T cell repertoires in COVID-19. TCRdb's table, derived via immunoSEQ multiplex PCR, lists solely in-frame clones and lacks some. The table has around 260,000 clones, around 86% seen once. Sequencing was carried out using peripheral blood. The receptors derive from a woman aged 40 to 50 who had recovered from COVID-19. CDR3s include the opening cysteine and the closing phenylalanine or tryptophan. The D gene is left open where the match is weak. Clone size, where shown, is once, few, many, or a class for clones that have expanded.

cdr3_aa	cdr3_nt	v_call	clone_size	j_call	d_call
CASSARSYNEQFF	TGTGCCAGCAGTGCCAGGTCCTACAATGAGCAGTTCTTC	TRBV2	once	TRBJ2-1	.
CSAKDTYEQYF	TGCAGTGCTAAGGACACCTACGAGCAGTACTTC	TRBV20-1	.	TRBJ2-7	.
CASSLVGGGLVDTQYF	TGTGCCAGCAGCTTAGTTGGCGGGGGGTTGGTAGATACGCAGTATTTT	TRBV7-8	.	TRBJ2-3	TRBD2
CASSDLRAGREQYF	TGCGCCAGCAGTGACCTACGAGCGGGACGGGAGCAGTACTTC	TRBV10-2	.	TRBJ2-7	TRBD2
CASSSPDRAYEQYF	TGTGCCAGCAGTTCCCCCGACAGGGCCTACGAGCAGTACTTC	TRBV27	.	TRBJ2-7	TRBD1
CAWSGRGPDRAGYTF	TGTGCCTGGAGCGGGAGAGGGCCCGACAGGGCTGGCTACACCTTC	TRBV30	.	TRBJ1-2	TRBD1
CASSVGEGLYGYTF	TGTGCCAGCAGCGTAGGGGAGGGGCTCTATGGCTACACCTTC	TRBV9	.	TRBJ1-2	.
CASSQDPGTGVDTEAFF	TGCGCCAGCAGCCAAGATCCCGGGACAGGGGTAGACACTGAAGCTTTCTTT	TRBV4-3	.	TRBJ1-1	TRBD1
CASSQVGFYGYTF	TGTGCCAGCAGCCAAGTCGGTTTCTATGGCTACACCTTC	TRBV3-1/TRBV3-2	.	TRBJ1-2	.
CASTPSRERETQYF	TGTGCCAGCACCCCATCCCGGGAGCGAGAGACCCAGTACTTC	TRBV5-4	.	TRBJ2-5	.